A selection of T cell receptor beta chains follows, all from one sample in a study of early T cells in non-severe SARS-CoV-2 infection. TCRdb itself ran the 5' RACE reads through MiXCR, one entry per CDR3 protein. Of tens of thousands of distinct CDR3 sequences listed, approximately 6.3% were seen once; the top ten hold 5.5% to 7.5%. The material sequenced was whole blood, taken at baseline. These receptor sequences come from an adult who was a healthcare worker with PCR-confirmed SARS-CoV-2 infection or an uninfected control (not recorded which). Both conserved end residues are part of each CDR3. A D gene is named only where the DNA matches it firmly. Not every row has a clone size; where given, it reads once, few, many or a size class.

cdr3_aa: CASSETGPYEQYF
cdr3_nt: TGTGCCAGCTCAGAGACAGGGCCCTACGAGCAGTACTTC
d_call: TRBD1
j_call: TRBJ2-7
clone_size: few
v_call: TRBV18

cdr3_aa: CASSPPHETQYF
cdr3_nt: TGTGCCAGCTCACCACCCCACGAGACCCAGTACTTC
d_call: NA
j_call: TRBJ2-5
clone_size: many
v_call: TRBV18

cdr3_aa: CAISDHLGSSTDTQYF
cdr3_nt: TGTGCCATCAGTGACCATCTAGGATCTAGCACAGATACGCAGTATTTT
d_call: NA
j_call: TRBJ2-3
clone_size: few
v_call: TRBV10-3

cdr3_aa: CASSPDGNVRGYTF
cdr3_nt: TGTGCCAGCAGCCCCGACGGGAATGTGAGAGGCTACACCTTC
d_call: NA
j_call: TRBJ1-2
clone_size: few
v_call: TRBV5-4

cdr3_aa: CASSLVASGTDTQYF
cdr3_nt: TGTGCCAGCAGTTTAGTGGCTAGCGGCACAGATACGCAGTATTTT
d_call: NA
j_call: TRBJ2-3
clone_size: NA
v_call: TRBV12-3/TRBV12-4

cdr3_aa: CASYGPGANVLTF
cdr3_nt: TGTGCCAGCTACGGACCTGGGGCCAACGTCCTGACTTTC
d_call: NA
j_call: TRBJ2-6
clone_size: many
v_call: TRBV12-3/TRBV12-4

cdr3_aa: CASSYSGGWDEQYF
cdr3_nt: TGTGCCAGCAGTTACTCCGGGGGATGGGACGAGCAGTACTTC
d_call: NA
j_call: TRBJ2-7
clone_size: many
v_call: TRBV6-5

cdr3_aa: CASSQANRGGNTIYF
cdr3_nt: TGTGCCAGCAGCCAAGCCAACAGGGGAGGGAACACCATATATTTT
d_call: TRBD1
j_call: TRBJ1-3
clone_size: few
v_call: TRBV4-2

cdr3_aa: CASSVTPPQETQYF
cdr3_nt: TGTGCCAGCAGCGTAACGCCCCCCCAAGAGACCCAGTACTTC
d_call: NA
j_call: TRBJ2-5
clone_size: many
v_call: TRBV7-2

cdr3_aa: CASSQGSLGGASGYNEQFF
cdr3_nt: TGCGCCAGCAGCCAAGGTAGCCTCGGTGGTGCTAGCGGCTACAATGAGCAGTTCTTC
d_call: TRBD2
j_call: TRBJ2-1
clone_size: few
v_call: TRBV4-3

cdr3_aa: CASSLGAGLSYGYTF
cdr3_nt: TGTGCCAGCAGCTTAGGAGCGGGGCTAAGCTATGGCTACACCTTC
d_call: NA
j_call: TRBJ1-2
clone_size: many
v_call: TRBV7-6

cdr3_aa: CASSIRQIHSPLHF
cdr3_nt: TGTGCCAGCAGTATTAGGCAGATTCATTCACCCCTCCACTTT
d_call: NA
j_call: TRBJ1-6
clone_size: many
v_call: TRBV28

cdr3_aa: CASSIGGMAGSIQYF
cdr3_nt: TGTGCCAGTAGTATAGGGGGGATGGCAGGGAGCATTCAGTACTTC
d_call: NA
j_call: TRBJ2-4
clone_size: NA
v_call: TRBV19

cdr3_aa: CASNLVLAGGTQETQYF
cdr3_nt: TGCGCCAGCAACTTGGTACTAGCGGGGGGTACCCAAGAGACCCAGTACTTC
d_call: TRBD2
j_call: TRBJ2-5
clone_size: many
v_call: TRBV5-1

cdr3_aa: CATRRTGELFF
cdr3_nt: TGTGCCACCAGGCGGACCGGGGAGCTGTTTTTT
d_call: NA
j_call: TRBJ2-2
clone_size: many
v_call: TRBV15

cdr3_aa: CASSFRGYTDTQYF
cdr3_nt: TGTGCCAGCAGCTTCAGAGGGTACACAGATACGCAGTATTTT
d_call: NA
j_call: TRBJ2-3
clone_size: many
v_call: TRBV13

cdr3_aa: CADGGVDVYGYTF
cdr3_nt: TGTGCCGACGGCGGGGTTGATGTATATGGCTACACCTTC
d_call: NA
j_call: TRBJ1-2
clone_size: NA
v_call: TRBV7-2

cdr3_aa: CATTFWGQETQYF
cdr3_nt: TGTGCCACCACCTTCTGGGGTCAAGAGACCCAGTACTTC
d_call: NA
j_call: TRBJ2-5
clone_size: NA
v_call: TRBV28

cdr3_aa: CASSLRGFYGYTF
cdr3_nt: TGTGCCAGCAGCTTAAGGGGGTTTTACGGCTACACCTTC
d_call: NA
j_call: TRBJ1-2
clone_size: NA
v_call: TRBV7-6

cdr3_aa: CASSLDRAPDTQYF
cdr3_nt: TGTGCCAGCAGTCTCGACAGGGCCCCAGATACGCAGTATTTT
d_call: TRBD1
j_call: TRBJ2-3
clone_size: many
v_call: TRBV27

cdr3_aa: CATSRDSGAEEEWNEKLFF
cdr3_nt: TGTGCCACCAGCAGAGATTCGGGGGCAGAAGAAGAATGGAATGAAAAACTGTTTTTT
d_call: NA
j_call: TRBJ1-4
clone_size: NA
v_call: TRBV15

cdr3_aa: CASSPNSPNYEQYF
cdr3_nt: TGTGCCAGCAGCCCCAACTCTCCTAACTACGAGCAGTACTTC
d_call: NA
j_call: TRBJ2-7
clone_size: many
v_call: TRBV27

cdr3_aa: CASSVGTTEETQYF
cdr3_nt: TGTGCCAGCAGCGTCGGGACTACAGAAGAGACCCAGTACTTC
d_call: TRBD2
j_call: TRBJ2-5
clone_size: many
v_call: TRBV11-2

cdr3_aa: CASSPHGSTDTQYF
cdr3_nt: TGTGCCAGCAGCCCCCACGGGTCCACAGATACGCAGTATTTT
d_call: NA
j_call: TRBJ2-3
clone_size: many
v_call: TRBV9

cdr3_aa: CASRLTSEETQYF
cdr3_nt: TGTGCCAGCAGATTAACCTCGGAAGAGACCCAGTACTTC
d_call: NA
j_call: TRBJ2-5
clone_size: many
v_call: TRBV27

cdr3_aa: CASSSGSYEQFF
cdr3_nt: TGTGCCAGCAGCTCCGGATCGTATGAGCAGTTCTTC
d_call: NA
j_call: TRBJ2-1
clone_size: few
v_call: TRBV5-5

cdr3_aa: CASRDLAGDYNEQFF
cdr3_nt: TGTGCCAGCAGGGACCTAGCGGGGGATTACAATGAGCAGTTCTTC
d_call: TRBD2
j_call: TRBJ2-1
clone_size: NA
v_call: TRBV6-2/TRBV6-3

cdr3_aa: CAGGRIYEQYF
cdr3_nt: TGTGCCGGGGGACGGATCTACGAGCAGTACTTC
d_call: NA
j_call: TRBJ2-7
clone_size: NA
v_call: TRBV7-2

cdr3_aa: CAISDSRDIKETQYF
cdr3_nt: TGTGCCATCAGTGATTCCCGGGACATAAAAGAGACCCAGTACTTC
d_call: NA
j_call: TRBJ2-5
clone_size: many
v_call: TRBV10-3

cdr3_aa: CAWSRGAYNEQFF
cdr3_nt: TGTGCCTGGAGTAGGGGGGCCTACAATGAGCAGTTCTTC
d_call: NA
j_call: TRBJ2-1
clone_size: many
v_call: TRBV30

cdr3_aa: CASSSQSQGENTEAFF
cdr3_nt: TGTGCCAGCAGTTCCCAATCACAGGGAGAAAACACTGAAGCTTTCTTT
d_call: NA
j_call: TRBJ1-1
clone_size: few
v_call: TRBV27